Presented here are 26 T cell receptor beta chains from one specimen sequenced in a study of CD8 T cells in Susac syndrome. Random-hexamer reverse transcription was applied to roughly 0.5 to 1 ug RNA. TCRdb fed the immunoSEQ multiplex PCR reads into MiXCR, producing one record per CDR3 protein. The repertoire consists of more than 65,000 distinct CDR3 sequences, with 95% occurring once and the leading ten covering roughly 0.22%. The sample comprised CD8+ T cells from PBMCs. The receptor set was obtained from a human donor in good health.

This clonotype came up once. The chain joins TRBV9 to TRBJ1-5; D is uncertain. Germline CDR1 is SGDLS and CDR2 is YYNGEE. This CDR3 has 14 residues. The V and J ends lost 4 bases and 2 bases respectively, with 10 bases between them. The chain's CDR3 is CASSSGLGNQPQHF. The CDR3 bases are TGTGCCAGCAGCTCAGGATTGGGCAATCAGCCCCAGCATTTT.

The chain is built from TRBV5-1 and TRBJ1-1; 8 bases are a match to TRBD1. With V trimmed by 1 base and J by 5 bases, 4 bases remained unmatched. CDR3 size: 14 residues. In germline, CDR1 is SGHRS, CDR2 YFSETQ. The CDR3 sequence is CASSLTGGMTEAFF. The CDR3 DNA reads TGCGCCAGCAGCTTGACAGGGGGGATGACTGAAGCTTTCTTT.

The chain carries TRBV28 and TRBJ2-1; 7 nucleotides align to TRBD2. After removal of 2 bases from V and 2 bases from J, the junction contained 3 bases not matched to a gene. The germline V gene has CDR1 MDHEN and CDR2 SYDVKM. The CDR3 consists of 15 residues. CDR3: CASSLTGGTYNEQFF. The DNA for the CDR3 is TGTGCCAGCAGTTTAACGGGGGGAACCTACAATGAGCAGTTCTTC.

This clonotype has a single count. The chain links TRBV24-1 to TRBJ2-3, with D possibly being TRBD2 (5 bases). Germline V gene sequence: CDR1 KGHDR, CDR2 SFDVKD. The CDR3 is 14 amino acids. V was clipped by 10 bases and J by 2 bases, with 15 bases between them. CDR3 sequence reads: CATYSGLLTDTQYF. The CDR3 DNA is TGTGCCACGTACTCAGGACTTCTCACAGATACGCAGTATTTT.

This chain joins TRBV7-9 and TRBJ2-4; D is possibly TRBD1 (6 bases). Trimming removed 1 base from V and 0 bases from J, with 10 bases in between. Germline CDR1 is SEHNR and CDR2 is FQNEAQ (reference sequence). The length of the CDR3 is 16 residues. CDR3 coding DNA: TGTGCCAGCAGCTTAGTGACAGGCGTAGCCAAAAACATTCAGTACTTC. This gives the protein CASSLVTGVAKNIQYF. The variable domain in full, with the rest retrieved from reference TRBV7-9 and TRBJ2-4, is DTGVSQNPRHKITKRGQNVTFRCDPISEHNRLYWYRQTLGQGPEFLTYFQNEAQLEKSRLLSDRFSAERPKGSFSTLEIQRTEQGDSAMYLCASSLVTGVAKNIQYFGAGTRLSVL.

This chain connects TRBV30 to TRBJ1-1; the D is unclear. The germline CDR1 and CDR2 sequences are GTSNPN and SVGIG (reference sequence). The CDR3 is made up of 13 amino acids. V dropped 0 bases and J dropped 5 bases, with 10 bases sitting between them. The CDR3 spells CAWSVGSGTEAFF. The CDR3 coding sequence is TGTGCCTGGAGTGTGGGGAGCGGGACTGAAGCTTTCTTT.

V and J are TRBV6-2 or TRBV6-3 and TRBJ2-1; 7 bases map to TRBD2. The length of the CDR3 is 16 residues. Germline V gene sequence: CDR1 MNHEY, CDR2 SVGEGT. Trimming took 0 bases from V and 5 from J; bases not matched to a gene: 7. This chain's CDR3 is CASSYSPSGTNNEQFF. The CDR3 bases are TGTGCCAGCAGTTACTCACCTAGCGGCACGAACAATGAGCAGTTCTTC.

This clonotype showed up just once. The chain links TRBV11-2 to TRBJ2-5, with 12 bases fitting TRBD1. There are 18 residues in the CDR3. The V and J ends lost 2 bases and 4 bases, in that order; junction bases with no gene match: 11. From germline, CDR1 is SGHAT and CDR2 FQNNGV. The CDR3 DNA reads TGTGCCAGCAGCTTATTGGACGGGACAGGGGGCTACGTAGAGACCCAGTACTTC. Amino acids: CASSLLDGTGGYVETQYF.

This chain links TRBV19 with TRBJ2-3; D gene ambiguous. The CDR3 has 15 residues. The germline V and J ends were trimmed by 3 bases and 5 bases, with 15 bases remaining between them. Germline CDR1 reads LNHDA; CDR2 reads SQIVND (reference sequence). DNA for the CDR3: TGTGCCAGTAGTATCCAACGCTTTGGGATAGATACGCAGTATTTT. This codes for CASSIQRFGIDTQYF.

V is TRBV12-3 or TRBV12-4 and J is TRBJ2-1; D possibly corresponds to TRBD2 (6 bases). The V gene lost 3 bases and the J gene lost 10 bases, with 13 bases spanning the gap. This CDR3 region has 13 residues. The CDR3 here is CASSLEGLIEQFF. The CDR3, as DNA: TGTGCCAGCAGTTTGGAGGGACTTATCGAGCAGTTCTTC.

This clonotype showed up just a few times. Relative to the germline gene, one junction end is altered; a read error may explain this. The CDR3 here is CASSQGGAYEQYF. The CDR3 DNA reads as TGTGCCAGCAGCCAAGGGGGCGCCTACGAGCAGTACTTC. The V and J genes are TRBV4-1 and TRBJ2-7; 7 positions agree with TRBD1. CDR3 length: 13 amino acids. Germline CDR1 and CDR2: MGHRA and YSYEKL.

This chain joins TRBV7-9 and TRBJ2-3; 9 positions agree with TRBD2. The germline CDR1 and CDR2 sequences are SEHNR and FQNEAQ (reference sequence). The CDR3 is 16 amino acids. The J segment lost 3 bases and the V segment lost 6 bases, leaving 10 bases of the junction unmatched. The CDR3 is CASSPLRGGATDTQYF. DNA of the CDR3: TGTGCCAGCAGTCCTCTTCGCGGGGGGGCAACAGATACGCAGTATTTT.

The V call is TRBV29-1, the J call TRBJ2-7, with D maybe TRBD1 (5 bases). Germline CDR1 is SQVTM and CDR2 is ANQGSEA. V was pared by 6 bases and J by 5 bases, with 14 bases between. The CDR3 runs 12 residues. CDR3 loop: CSVVGQSDEQYV. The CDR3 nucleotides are TGCAGCGTGGTTGGACAATCCGACGAGCAGTACGTC.

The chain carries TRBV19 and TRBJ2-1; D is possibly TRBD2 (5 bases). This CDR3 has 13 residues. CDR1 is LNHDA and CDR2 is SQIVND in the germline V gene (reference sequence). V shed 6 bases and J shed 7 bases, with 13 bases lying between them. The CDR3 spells CASRAGPGNEQFF. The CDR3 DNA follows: TGTGCCAGTAGGGCGGGCCCTGGGAATGAGCAGTTCTTC. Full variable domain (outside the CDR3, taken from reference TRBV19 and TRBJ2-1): DGGITQSPKYLFRKEGQNVTLSCEQNLNHDAMYWYRQDPGQGLRLIYYSQIVNDFQKGDIAEGYSVSREKKESFPLTVTSAQKNPTAFYLCASRAGPGNEQFFGPGTRLTVL.

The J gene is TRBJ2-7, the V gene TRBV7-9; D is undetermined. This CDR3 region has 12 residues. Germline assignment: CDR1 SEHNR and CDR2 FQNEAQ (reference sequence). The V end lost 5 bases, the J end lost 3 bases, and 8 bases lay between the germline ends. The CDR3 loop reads CASSPPGYEQYF. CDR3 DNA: TGTGCCAGCAGCCCTCCAGGCTACGAGCAGTACTTC.

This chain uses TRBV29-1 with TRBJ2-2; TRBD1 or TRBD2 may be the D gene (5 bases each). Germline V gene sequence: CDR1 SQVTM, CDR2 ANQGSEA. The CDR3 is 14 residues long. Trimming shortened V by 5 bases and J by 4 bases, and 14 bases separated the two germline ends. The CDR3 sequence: CSVPLGTFTGELFF. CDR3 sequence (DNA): TGCAGCGTTCCACTAGGGACGTTCACCGGGGAGCTGTTTTTT.

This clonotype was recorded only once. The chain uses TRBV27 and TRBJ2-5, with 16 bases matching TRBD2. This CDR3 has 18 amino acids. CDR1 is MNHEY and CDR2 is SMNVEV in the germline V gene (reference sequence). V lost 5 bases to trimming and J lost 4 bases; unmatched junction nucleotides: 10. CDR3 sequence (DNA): TGTGCCAGCAGTGTCCTGGGACTAGCGGGGGGGCCAGGAGAGACCCAGTACTTC. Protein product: CASSVLGLAGGPGETQYF.

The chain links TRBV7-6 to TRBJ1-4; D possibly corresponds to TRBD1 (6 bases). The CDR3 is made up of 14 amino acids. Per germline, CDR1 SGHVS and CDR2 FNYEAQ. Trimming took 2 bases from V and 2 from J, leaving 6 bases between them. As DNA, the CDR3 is TGTGCCAGCAGCTTAACAGGGACTAATGAAAAACTGTTTTTT. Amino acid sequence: CASSLTGTNEKLFF.

The CDR3 nucleotides are TGCAGCGTTGACCGCGGGGCGGCTGAGCAGTTCTTC. It translates to CSVDRGAAEQFF. The chain is built from TRBV29-1 and TRBJ2-1, with D possibly being TRBD2 (6 bases). The V end lost 3 bases, the J end lost 9 bases, and 12 bases lay between the germline ends. The CDR3 contains 12 residues. Per germline, CDR1 SQVTM and CDR2 ANQGSEA.

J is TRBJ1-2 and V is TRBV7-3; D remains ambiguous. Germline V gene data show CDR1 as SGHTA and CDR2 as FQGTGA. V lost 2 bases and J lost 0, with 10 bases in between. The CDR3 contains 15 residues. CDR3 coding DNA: TGTGCCAGCAGCTTACAGCGGAGCTCTAACTATGGCTACACCTTC. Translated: CASSLQRSSNYGYTF.

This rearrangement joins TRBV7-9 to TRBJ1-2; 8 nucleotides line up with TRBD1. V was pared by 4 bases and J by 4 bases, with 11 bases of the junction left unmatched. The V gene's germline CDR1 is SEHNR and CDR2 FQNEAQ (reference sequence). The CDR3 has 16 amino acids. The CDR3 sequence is CASSSWGQDKLYGYTF. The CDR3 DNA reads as TGTGCCAGCAGCTCATGGGGACAGGACAAGCTCTATGGCTACACCTTC. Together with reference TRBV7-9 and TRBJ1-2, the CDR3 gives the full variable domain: DTGVSQNPRHKITKRGQNVTFRCDPISEHNRLYWYRQTLGQGPEFLTYFQNEAQLEKSRLLSDRFSAERPKGSFSTLEIQRTEQGDSAMYLCASSSWGQDKLYGYTFGSGTRLTVV.

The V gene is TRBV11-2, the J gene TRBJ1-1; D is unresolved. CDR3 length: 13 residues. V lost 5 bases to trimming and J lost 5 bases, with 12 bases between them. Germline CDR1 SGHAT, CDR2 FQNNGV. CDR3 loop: CASSHGPGTEAFF. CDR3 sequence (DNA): TGTGCCAGCAGCCACGGACCTGGGACTGAAGCTTTCTTT.

The CDR3 DNA follows: TGTGCCAGCAGCGACGATCCTTGGAGTGACGGGGGGGCCCCTGGGGCCAACGTCCTGACTTTC. Protein sequence: CASSDDPWSDGGAPGANVLTF. The V gene is TRBV9, the J gene TRBJ2-6; TRBD2 matches 8 bases. The CDR3 length is 21 residues. The ends lost 3 bases at V and 2 bases at J; junction bases unmatched: 19. Germline values: CDR1 SGDLS, CDR2 YYNGEE.

The CDR3 region has the DNA TGTGCCAGCAGGGACACAGGGAGCTCCTATAATTCACCCCTCCACTTT. It is translated as CASRDTGSSYNSPLHF. The V call is TRBV28, the J call TRBJ1-6; the D gene is possibly TRBD1 (6 bases). Trimming pared 6 bases from V and 0 bases from J, leaving 12 bases between. Germline lookup yields CDR1 MDHEN and CDR2 SYDVKM. The CDR3 covers 16 residues.

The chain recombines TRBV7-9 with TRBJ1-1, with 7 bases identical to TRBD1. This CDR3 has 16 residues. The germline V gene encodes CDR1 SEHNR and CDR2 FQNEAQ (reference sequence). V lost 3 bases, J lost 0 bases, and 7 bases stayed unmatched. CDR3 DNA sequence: TGTGCCAGCAGCTTTACGTCAGGGGGACTGAACACTGAAGCTTTCTTT. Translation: CASSFTSGGLNTEAFF.

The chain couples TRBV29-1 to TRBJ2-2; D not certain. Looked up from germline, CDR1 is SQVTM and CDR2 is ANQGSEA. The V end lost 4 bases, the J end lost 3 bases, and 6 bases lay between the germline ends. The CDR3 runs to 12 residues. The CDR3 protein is CSVVRDTGELFF. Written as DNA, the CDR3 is TGCAGCGTTGTTCGAGACACCGGGGAGCTGTTTTTT.